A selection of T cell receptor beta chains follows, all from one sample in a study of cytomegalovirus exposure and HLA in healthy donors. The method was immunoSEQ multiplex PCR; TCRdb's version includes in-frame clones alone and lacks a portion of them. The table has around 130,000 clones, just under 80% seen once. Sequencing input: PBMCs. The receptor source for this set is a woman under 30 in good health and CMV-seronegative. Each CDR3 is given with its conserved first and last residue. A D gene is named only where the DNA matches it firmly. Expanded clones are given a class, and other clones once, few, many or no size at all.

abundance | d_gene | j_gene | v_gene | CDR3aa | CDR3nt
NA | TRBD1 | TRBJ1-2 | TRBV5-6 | CASSLRSRTGLILRGYTF | TGTGCCAGCAGCTTAAGGTCCCGGACAGGGTTGATTTTGCGGGGCTACACCTTC
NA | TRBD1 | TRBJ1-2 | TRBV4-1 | CASSQHTGAYGYTF | TGCGCCAGCAGCCAGCACACAGGGGCATATGGCTACACCTTC
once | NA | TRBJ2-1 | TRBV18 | CASSPGSQGNNEQFF | TGTGCCAGCTCACCAGGGTCGCAGGGAAATAATGAGCAGTTCTTC
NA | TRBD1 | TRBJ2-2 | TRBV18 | CASSPRTGNTGELFF | TGTGCCAGCTCACCAAGGACAGGGAACACCGGGGAGCTGTTTTTT
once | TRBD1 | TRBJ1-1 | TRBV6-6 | CASVPGGAGGTEAFF | TGTGCCAGCGTCCCGGGGGGGGCAGGGGGCACTGAAGCTTTCTTT
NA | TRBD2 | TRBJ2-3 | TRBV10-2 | CASSRTSGASTDTQYF | TGCGCCAGCAGCCGGACTAGCGGAGCTAGCACAGATACGCAGTATTTT
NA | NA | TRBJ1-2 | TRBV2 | CASRELETGKHGYTF | TGTGCCAGCAGGGAGCTGGAGACAGGAAAACATGGCTACACCTTC
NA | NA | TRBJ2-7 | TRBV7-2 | CASSRPERDTSEQYF | TGTGCCAGCAGCCGCCCCGAACGGGACACCTCCGAGCAGTACTTC
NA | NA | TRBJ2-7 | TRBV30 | CAWSRTYEQYF | TGTGCCTGGAGTAGAACCTACGAGCAGTACTTC
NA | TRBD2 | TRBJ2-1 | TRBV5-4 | CASSLGNPGLAPSYNEQFF | TGTGCCAGCAGCTTAGGAAACCCGGGACTAGCCCCTAGTTACAATGAGCAGTTCTTC
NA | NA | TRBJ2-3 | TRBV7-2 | CASCTGVTSTDTQYF | TGTGCTAGCTGCACGGGGGTAACTAGCACAGATACGCAGTATTTT
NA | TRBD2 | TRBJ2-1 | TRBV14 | CASSQIAGGYNEQFF | TGTGCCAGCAGCCAAATAGCGGGAGGGTACAATGAGCAGTTCTTC
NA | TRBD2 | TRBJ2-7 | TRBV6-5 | CASSSGAGGLYEQYF | TGTGCCAGCAGCTCGGGGGCGGGGGGCCTCTACGAGCAGTACTTC
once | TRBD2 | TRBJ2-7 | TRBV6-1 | CASSEVIGLAGVWYEQYF | TGTGCCAGCAGTGAAGTTATTGGGCTAGCGGGAGTTTGGTACGAGCAGTACTTC
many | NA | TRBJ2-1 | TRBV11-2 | CASTLGARSYNEQFF | TGTGCCAGTACCTTAGGAGCCCGCTCCTACAATGAGCAGTTCTTC
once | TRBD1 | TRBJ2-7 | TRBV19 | CASSQDRASYEQYF | TGTGCCAGTAGTCAGGACAGGGCTTCCTACGAGCAGTACTTC